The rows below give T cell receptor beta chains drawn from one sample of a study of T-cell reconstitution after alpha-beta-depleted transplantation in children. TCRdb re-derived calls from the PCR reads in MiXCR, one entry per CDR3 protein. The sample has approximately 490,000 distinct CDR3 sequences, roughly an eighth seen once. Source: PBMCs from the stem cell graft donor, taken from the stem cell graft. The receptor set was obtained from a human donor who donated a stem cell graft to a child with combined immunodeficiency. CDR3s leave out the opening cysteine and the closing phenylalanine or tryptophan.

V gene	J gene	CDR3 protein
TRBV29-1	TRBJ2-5	SVEPQGETQY
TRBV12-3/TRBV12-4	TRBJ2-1	ASRATRGASYNEQF
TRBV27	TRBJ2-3	ASSLTRGLAGVRGTDTQY
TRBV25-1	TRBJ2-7	ASSEGRVHEQY
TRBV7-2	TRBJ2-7	ASSLAAESYEQY
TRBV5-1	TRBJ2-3	ASSLQLRTGQSTDTQY
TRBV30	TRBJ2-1	AWCPGQGDYNEQF
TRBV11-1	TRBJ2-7	ASSLARGGYFLGRYEQY
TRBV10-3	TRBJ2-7	AISEGLAVSYEQY
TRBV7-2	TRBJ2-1	ASSLVYGNSYNEQF